The rows below give T cell receptor beta chains drawn from one sample of a study of blood T cell repertoires in COVID-19. Libraries were prepared by immunoSEQ multiplex PCR; TCRdb keeps only in-frame clonotypes and omits some of them. The sample records roughly 230,000 clones, around 90% being singletons. Sample: peripheral blood. These receptors came from a woman in her fifties or sixties with COVID-19, enrolled during active disease. The CDR3 runs from the conserved cysteine through the conserved F or W. The D gene is left open where the match is weak. Clone size appears in some rows only: once, few, many, or a class for an expanded clone.

j_call d_call v_call clone_size cdr3_aa cdr3_nt
TRBJ1-2 . TRBV5-6 . CASSFRFGGPNYGYTF TGTGCCAGCAGCTTCCGCTTCGGAGGGCCTAACTATGGCTACACCTTC
TRBJ1-2 TRBD1 TRBV18 few CASSPSGQVRGYTF TGTGCCAGCTCACCCTCGGGACAGGTTCGGGGCTACACCTTC
TRBJ1-1 TRBD1 TRBV19 . CASTKRRGLSVNTEAFF TGTGCCAGTACGAAGAGAAGGGGGCTTAGTGTGAACACTGAAGCTTTCTTT
TRBJ1-2 TRBD1 TRBV9 . CASSVGTGGFGGYTF TGTGCCAGCAGCGTAGGCACAGGGGGTTTCGGTGGCTACACCTTC
TRBJ1-5 . TRBV6-2/TRBV6-3 . CASSYSPGEQPQHF TGTGCCAGCAGTTATTCCCCAGGGGAACAGCCCCAGCATTTT
TRBJ1-1 . TRBV6-5 . CASMGSGVLTEAFF TGTGCCAGCATGGGGTCGGGAGTCCTCACTGAAGCTTTCTTT
TRBJ2-1 . TRBV19 . CASSIGPLAPEQFF TGTGCCAGTAGTATAGGGCCCCTAGCCCCTGAGCAGTTCTTC
TRBJ1-1 . TRBV19 . CASTKWAFGRANTEAFF TGTGCCAGTACCAAATGGGCGTTCGGCAGGGCTAACACTGAAGCTTTCTTT
TRBJ2-5 . TRBV4-1 few CASSPVGGETQYF TGCGCCAGCAGCCCCGTCGGGGGTGAGACCCAGTACTTC
TRBJ1-1 . TRBV28 . CASSLGGGVKAFF TGTGCCAGCAGTTTGGGGGGGGGAGTTAAAGCTTTCTTT
TRBJ2-7 . TRBV18 . CASSPDTFYEQYF TGTGCCAGCTCACCAGACACTTTCTACGAGCAGTACTTC
TRBJ2-7 TRBD2 TRBV5-4 . CASSSPLAGGPYEQYF TGTGCCAGCAGCTCGCCCCTAGCGGGGGGGCCGTACGAGCAGTACTTC
TRBJ2-7 . TRBV6-5 . CASSHDRPYEQYF TGTGCCAGCAGCCATGACAGGCCCTACGAGCAGTACTTC
TRBJ2-6 TRBD1 TRBV5-8 . CASSTGQESGANVLTF TGTGCCAGCAGCACGGGACAGGAGTCTGGGGCCAACGTCCTGACTTTC
TRBJ1-6 TRBD1 TRBV10-3 once CAISVSETGKNSPLHF TGTGCCATCAGTGTATCCGAGACAGGGAAGAATTCACCCCTCCACTTT
TRBJ1-1 TRBD1 TRBV28 . CASSYGTDRLNTEAFF TGTGCCAGCAGTTATGGGACAGACCGTCTGAACACTGAAGCTTTCTTT
TRBJ1-1 . TRBV7-2 . CASSPRFMNTEAFF TGTGCCAGCAGCCCCCGTTTTATGAACACTGAAGCTTTCTTT
TRBJ1-1 . TRBV12-3/TRBV12-4 . CASRPGQNTEAFF TGTGCCAGCAGGCCGGGACAGAACACTGAAGCTTTCTTT
TRBJ2-1 TRBD1 TRBV7-2 . CASSLQGARYNEQFF TGTGCCAGCAGCTTACAGGGGGCGCGGTACAATGAGCAGTTCTTC
TRBJ2-5 TRBD1 TRBV4-2 . CASSQRTGTQETQYF TGTGCCAGCAGCCAACGGACAGGAACCCAAGAGACCCAGTACTTC
TRBJ2-1 TRBD2 TRBV6-5 . CASSYSLTSDEQFF TGTGCCAGCAGTTACTCCTTGACTAGCGATGAGCAGTTCTTC
TRBJ1-1 TRBD1 TRBV5-8 . CASSWVWDRLNTEAFF TGTGCCAGCAGCTGGGTCTGGGACAGACTGAACACTGAAGCTTTCTTT
TRBJ1-1 TRBD1 TRBV9 once CASSVVGTGGQAFF TGTGCCAGCAGCGTAGTAGGGACAGGGGGGCAAGCTTTCTTT
TRBJ2-1 . TRBV27 . CASSPRLLGSYNEQFF TGTGCCAGCAGTCCGCGACTCCTTGGCTCCTACAATGAGCAGTTCTTC
TRBJ2-3 . TRBV5-1 . CASSLARGGRGATDTQYF TGCGCCAGCAGCTTGGCCCGAGGAGGACGGGGGGCCACAGATACGCAGTATTTT
TRBJ2-2 TRBD1 TRBV6-5 . CASSHRGLTGELFF TGTGCCAGCAGCCACAGGGGGCTCACCGGGGAGCTGTTTTTT
TRBJ2-3 . TRBV9 . CASSVAGGLEDTQYF TGTGCCAGCAGCGTAGCCGGGGGGCTGGAAGATACGCAGTATTTT
TRBJ1-5 . TRBV4-1 . CASSQGGDQPQHF TGCGCCAGCAGCCAAGGGGGCGATCAGCCCCAGCATTTT
TRBJ2-5 . TRBV7-3 . CASSSTGKETQYF TGTGCCAGCAGCTCGACAGGAAAAGAGACCCAGTACTTC
TRBJ1-3 . TRBV7-8 . CASSSGKGNTIYF TGTGCCAGCAGCTCCGGGAAGGGAAACACCATATATTTT
TRBJ1-4 . TRBV5-8 few CASSSTTGVNEKLFF TGTGCCAGCAGCTCAACGACAGGAGTTAATGAAAAACTGTTTTTT
TRBJ1-1 . TRBV20-1 once CSGLRDTEAFF TGCAGTGGCCTTCGGGACACTGAAGCTTTCTTT
TRBJ1-3 . TRBV12-3/TRBV12-4 once CASSSDSNTIYF TGTGCCAGCAGTTCGGACAGTAACACCATATATTTT
TRBJ2-7 . TRBV12-3/TRBV12-4 . CASSLGPNEQYF TGTGCCAGCAGTTTAGGGCCCAACGAGCAGTACTTC
TRBJ1-2 . TRBV7-2 . CASSLTGAESTGYTF TGTGCCAGCAGCTTAACTGGGGCCGAGTCAACTGGCTACACCTTC
TRBJ2-3 . TRBV18 . CASSPSWTAEAAVDTQYF TGTGCCAGCTCACCATCGTGGACAGCCGAGGCAGCGGTGGATACGCAGTATTTT
TRBJ1-2 . TRBV14 . CASSQGQNYGYTF TGTGCCAGCAGCCAAGGTCAGAACTATGGCTACACCTTC
TRBJ1-1 . TRBV20-1 . CSANLPEAFF TGCAGTGCTAATCTCCCTGAAGCTTTCTTT
TRBJ1-1 TRBD1 TRBV9 . CASSVGQGVINPEAFF TGTGCCAGCAGCGTAGGACAGGGTGTGATCAACCCTGAAGCTTTCTTT
TRBJ1-3 TRBD1 TRBV9 . CASSVQGAPGNTIYF TGTGCCAGCAGCGTCCAGGGGGCCCCTGGAAACACCATATATTTT
TRBJ2-7 . TRBV15 . CATSTGGQRLYEQYF TGTGCCACCAGCACCGGGGGACAGAGACTATACGAGCAGTACTTC
TRBJ2-1 TRBD2 TRBV4-1 . CASSHEPGLAGGEQFF TGCGCCAGCAGCCACGAACCGGGACTAGCGGGGGGTGAGCAGTTCTTC
TRBJ2-1 TRBD2 TRBV4-2 . CASSHTGTSGGNEQFF TGTGCCAGCAGCCATACCGGGACTAGTGGTGGGAATGAGCAGTTCTTC
TRBJ1-5 . TRBV7-2 . CASSLQPPGRSNQPQHF TGTGCCAGCAGCCTCCAGCCCCCAGGGCGTAGCAATCAGCCCCAGCATTTT
TRBJ1-2 . TRBV21-1 . CASSKSLGRGSYGYTF TGTGCCAGCAGCAAATCCTTAGGGCGGGGTAGCTATGGCTACACCTTC
TRBJ1-2 . TRBV29-1 . CSVESSYGYTF TGCAGCGTTGAATCCAGCTATGGCTACACCTTC
TRBJ1-4 . TRBV7-2 . CASSLRPGENEKLFF TGTGCCAGCAGCTTAAGACCAGGGGAAAATGAAAAACTGTTTTTT
TRBJ2-7 TRBD2 TRBV5-1 few CASSSPGLAGGEQYF TGCGCCAGCAGCTCACCGGGACTAGCGGGGGGAGAGCAGTACTTC
TRBJ2-7 TRBD1 TRBV5-4 . CASSYSRDRSLYEQYF TGTGCCAGCAGTTATAGCCGGGACAGGAGTCTCTACGAGCAGTACTTC
TRBJ1-1 . TRBV12-3/TRBV12-4 . CASTKGVTTEAFF TGTGCCAGCACGAAGGGGGTAACCACTGAAGCTTTCTTT
TRBJ2-1 . TRBV7-2 . CASSLVRGVYNEQFF TGTGCCAGCAGCTTAGTGCGGGGAGTCTACAATGAGCAGTTCTTC
TRBJ1-2 TRBD1 TRBV27 few CASSPLLTGGYGYTF TGTGCCAGCAGCCCTCTTCTAACAGGGGGCTATGGCTACACCTTC
TRBJ1-1 . TRBV6-5 . CASTPRGTTEAFF TGTGCCAGCACCCCCCGGGGGACCACTGAAGCTTTCTTT